Included here is one T cell receptor (beta chain) sequence, with context. The clone's antigen remains unknown. No base-level quality is on record; no much larger clone is a single base apart. Read against the paper, the sample's time point label means: pre-sensitization, week 0. This sample's treatment or condition label indicates: therapeutic diphenylcyclopropenone sensitization with weekly scalp DPC. At each patch-test visit, blood was drawn before the patch test was applied. To be eligible, patients had to be aged 18 to 70, diagnosed with alopecia and judged suitable for DPC therapy, while pregnant patients were excluded. Total RNA was extracted from unfractionated whole blood collected in Tempus Blood RNA tubes. V was cut back by 0 bases and J by 9 bases, leaving a gap of 10 bases between them. CDR1 and CDR2, per the germline V gene, are KGHDR and SFDVKD. The CDR3 runs 14 amino acids, cysteine and phenylalanine included. Here the CDR3 DNA is all that survives: 42 bases in frame from base 1.

This specimen belongs to a study of human T cells and chemical hapten exposure (dated by TCRdb to about 2021). Regarding the complete study: For sensitization, 2% DPC in acetone was applied to a 2 cm by 2 cm area of upper inner arm skin. Throughout the study period of 20 to 25 weeks, patients also received therapeutic DPC doses to the scalp every week. Patch testing was performed on the upper back with Finn chambers containing 0.01% DPC, and the patch tests were scored after 6 days according to International Contact Dermatitis Research Group standards. Alopecia areata with under or over 50% scalp involvement, alopecia totalis and alopecia universalis were represented in the patient cohort, which was mostly female. The libraries were sequenced as a pool, and the TCR yield per sample differed mostly because of small variations in library volumes within the pool. In alopecia patients, the study followed how the peripheral blood TCR repertoire changed in vivo over primary and secondary sensitization to diphenylcyclopropenone (DPC), a hapten. Blood was sampled from patients pre-sensitization (week 0) and at 2, 6 and about 24 weeks after DPC sensitization. Twenty-nine alopecia patients provided blood for TCR sequencing at one to four time points (pre-sensitization, 2, 6 and 24 weeks). What the study reported, not specific to this receptor: Because every patient had alopecia, a presumed autoimmune disease, the patients' immune response might differ from that of healthy individuals. Patch test score was positively correlated with the number of PT1 expanded TCRs, with significance at thresholds 8, 16 and 32 but not at 4. Expanded TCRs formed significantly more large CDR3 similarity clusters than pre-sensitization or healthy control sets, consistent with antigen-driven responses. DPC sensitization did not change the number of TCRs with a frequency above 1 in 1000, and there was no evidence of changes in global repertoire structure. After repeated subsampling, the strength of the expansion versus patch-test correlation and the threshold at which it became significant changed.

The library was obtained by RACE. The data were produced on a NextSeq 500. During library preparation, unique molecular identifiers were attached to individual cDNA molecules so that TCRs could be counted quantitatively and reproducibly. Each blood RNA sample was used to sequence both TCR alpha and TCR beta chains. Under the source paper's analysis protocol: A median of roughly 98,000 TCRs per sample was observed, with a range of about 20,000 to 750,000. The Decombinator software suite was used to annotate the V, J and CDR3 of the TCR reads. For the PS versus PT1 abundance plots, all samples were subsampled to the same number of TCRs (28,000). TCRs were defined as expanded if absent before sensitization and observed at least eight times at the 2-week time point. TCRdb itself trimmed the public reads at Q25 with fastp, ran MiXCR and retained productive beta chains. Each record represents a unique CDR3 protein, reported with the most common genes and DNA among its rows. The V and J calls follow TCRdb's processing rather than the paper's. The sample has about 350,000 distinct CDR3 sequences on record, approximately 5% of them singletons. The top ten clones comprise roughly 8.2% of the sample.

The rearranged chain carries TRBV24-1 and TRBJ1-4; no D gene call is confident. The TCR originated in a woman aged 18 to 35 with alopecia areata. Some clones in this sample may be carry-over from other donors' samples. This specimen consisted of whole blood, obtained in connection with sensitization to the hapten diphenylcyclopropenone (DPC). The DNA is as follows: TGTGCCACCAGTGATTTGAGGAATGATAAAAAACTGTTTTTT. Its translation reads: CATSDLRNDKKLFF.